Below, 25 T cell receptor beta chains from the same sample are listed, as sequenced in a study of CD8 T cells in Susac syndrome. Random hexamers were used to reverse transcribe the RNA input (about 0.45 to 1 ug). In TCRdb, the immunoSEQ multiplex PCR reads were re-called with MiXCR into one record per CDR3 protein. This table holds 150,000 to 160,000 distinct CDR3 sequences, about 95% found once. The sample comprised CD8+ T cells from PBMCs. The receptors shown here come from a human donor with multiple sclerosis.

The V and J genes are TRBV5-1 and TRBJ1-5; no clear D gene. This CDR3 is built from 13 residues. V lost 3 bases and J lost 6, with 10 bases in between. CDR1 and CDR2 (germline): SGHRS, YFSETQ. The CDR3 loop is CASSWKAGQPQHF. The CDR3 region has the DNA TGCGCCAGCAGCTGGAAGGCCGGTCAGCCCCAGCATTTT. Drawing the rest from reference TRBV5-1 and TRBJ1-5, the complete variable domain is KAGVTQTPRYLIKTRGQQVTLSCSPISGHRSVSWYQQTPGQGLQFLFEYFSETQRNKGNFPGRFSGRQFSNSRSEMNVSTLELGDSALYLCASSWKAGQPQHFGDGTRLSIL.

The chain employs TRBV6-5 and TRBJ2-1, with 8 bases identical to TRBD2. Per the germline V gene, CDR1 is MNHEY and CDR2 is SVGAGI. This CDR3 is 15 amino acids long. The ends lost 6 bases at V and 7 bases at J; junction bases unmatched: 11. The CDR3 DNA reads TGTGCCAGCAGCCCATCCGGGGGGGCCGGGAATGAGCAGTTCTTC. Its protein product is CASSPSGGAGNEQFF.

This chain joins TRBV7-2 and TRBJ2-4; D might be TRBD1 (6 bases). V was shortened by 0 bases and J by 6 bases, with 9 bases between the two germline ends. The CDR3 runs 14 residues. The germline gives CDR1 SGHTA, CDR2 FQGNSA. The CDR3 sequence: CASSLATGLNIQYF. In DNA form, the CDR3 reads TGTGCCAGCAGCTTAGCGACAGGATTAAACATTCAGTACTTC. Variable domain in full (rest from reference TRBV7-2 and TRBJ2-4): GAGVSQSPSNKVTEKGKDVELRCDPISGHTALYWYRQSLGQGLEFLIYFQGNSAPDKSGLPSDRFSAERTGGSVSTLTIQRTQQEDSAVYLCASSLATGLNIQYFGAGTRLSVL.

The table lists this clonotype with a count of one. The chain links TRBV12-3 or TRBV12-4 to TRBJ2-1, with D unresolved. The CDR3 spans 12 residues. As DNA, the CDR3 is TGTGCGACTGGAATTAAATTCCGGGAGCAGTTCTTC. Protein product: CATGIKFREQFF.

In DNA form, the CDR3 reads TGTGCCTGGAGTGGGGGCCGACTCTATAATTCACCCCTCCACTTT. Translation: CAWSGGRLYNSPLHF. The chain recombines TRBV30 with TRBJ1-6; a weak D match, TRBD1 (5 bases). The germline gives CDR1 GTSNPN, CDR2 SVGIG (reference sequence). There are 15 residues in the CDR3. Trimming stripped 1 base from V and 3 bases from J, with 10 bases between.

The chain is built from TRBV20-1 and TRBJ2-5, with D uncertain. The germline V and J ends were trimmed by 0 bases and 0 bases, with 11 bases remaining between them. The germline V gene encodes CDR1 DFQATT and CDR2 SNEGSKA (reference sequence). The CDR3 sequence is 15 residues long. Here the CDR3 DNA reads TGCAGTGCTAGAGATTTCAGGACGGACCAAGAGACCCAGTACTTC. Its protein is CSARDFRTDQETQYF.

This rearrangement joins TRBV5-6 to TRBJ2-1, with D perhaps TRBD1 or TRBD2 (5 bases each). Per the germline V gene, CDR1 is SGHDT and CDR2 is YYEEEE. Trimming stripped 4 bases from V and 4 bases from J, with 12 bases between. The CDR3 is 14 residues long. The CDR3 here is CASSPGTGYNEQFF. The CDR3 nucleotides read TGTGCCAGCAGCCCCGGGACGGGATACAATGAGCAGTTCTTC.

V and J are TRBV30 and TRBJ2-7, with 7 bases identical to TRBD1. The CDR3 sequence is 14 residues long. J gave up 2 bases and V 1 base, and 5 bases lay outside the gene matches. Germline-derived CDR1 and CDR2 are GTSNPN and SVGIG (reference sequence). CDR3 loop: CAWSGGQIPYEQYF. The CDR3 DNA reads TGTGCCTGGAGTGGGGGACAGATCCCCTACGAGCAGTACTTC.

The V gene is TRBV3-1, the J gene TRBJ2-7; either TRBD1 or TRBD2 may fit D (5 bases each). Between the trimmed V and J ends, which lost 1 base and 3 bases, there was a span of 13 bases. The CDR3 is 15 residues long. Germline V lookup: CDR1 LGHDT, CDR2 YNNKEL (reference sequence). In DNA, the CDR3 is TGTGCCAGCAGCCAAGGCCTTGGGACGTTCTACGAGCAGTACTTC. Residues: CASSQGLGTFYEQYF.

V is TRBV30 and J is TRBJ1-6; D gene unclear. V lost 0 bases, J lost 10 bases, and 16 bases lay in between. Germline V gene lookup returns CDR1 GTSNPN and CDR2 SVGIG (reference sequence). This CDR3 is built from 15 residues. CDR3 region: CAWSVLGAPGSPLHF. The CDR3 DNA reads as TGTGCCTGGAGTGTACTAGGAGCCCCGGGGTCACCCCTCCACTTT.

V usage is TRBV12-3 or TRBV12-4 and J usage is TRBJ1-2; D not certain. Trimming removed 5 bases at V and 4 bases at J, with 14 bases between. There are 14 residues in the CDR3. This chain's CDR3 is CASSGSAILYGYTF. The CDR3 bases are TGTGCCAGCAGTGGATCGGCTATCCTCTATGGCTACACCTTC.

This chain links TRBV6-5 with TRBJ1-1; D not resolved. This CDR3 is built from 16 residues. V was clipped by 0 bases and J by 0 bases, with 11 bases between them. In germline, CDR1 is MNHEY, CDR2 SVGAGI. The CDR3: CASSYSIGELNTEAFF. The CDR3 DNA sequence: TGTGCCAGCAGTTACTCGATCGGGGAGTTGAACACTGAAGCTTTCTTT.

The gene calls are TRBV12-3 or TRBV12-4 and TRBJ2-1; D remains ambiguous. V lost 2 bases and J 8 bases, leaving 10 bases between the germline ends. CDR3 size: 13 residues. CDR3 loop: CASSLFRVDEQFF. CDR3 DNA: TGTGCCAGCAGTTTATTCCGGGTCGATGAGCAGTTCTTC.

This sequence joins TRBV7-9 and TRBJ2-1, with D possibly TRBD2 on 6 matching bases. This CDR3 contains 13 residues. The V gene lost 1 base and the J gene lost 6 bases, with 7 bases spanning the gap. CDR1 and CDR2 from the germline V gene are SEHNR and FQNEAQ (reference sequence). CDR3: CASSLVGGNEQFF. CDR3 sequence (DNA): TGTGCCAGCAGCTTAGTCGGGGGCAATGAGCAGTTCTTC.

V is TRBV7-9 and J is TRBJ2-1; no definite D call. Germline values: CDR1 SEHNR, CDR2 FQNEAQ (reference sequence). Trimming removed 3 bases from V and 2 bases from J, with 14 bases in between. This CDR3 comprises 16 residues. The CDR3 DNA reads TGTGCCAGCAGCTTTACGGACCCCACCCCCTACAATGAGCAGTTCTTC. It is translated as CASSFTDPTPYNEQFF.

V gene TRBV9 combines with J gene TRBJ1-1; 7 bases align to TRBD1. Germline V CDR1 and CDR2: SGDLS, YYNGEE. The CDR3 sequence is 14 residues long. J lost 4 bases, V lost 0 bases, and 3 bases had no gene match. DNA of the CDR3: TGTGCCAGCAGCGTAGAAGAGGGGGCCACTGAAGCTTTCTTT. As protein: CASSVEEGATEAFF.

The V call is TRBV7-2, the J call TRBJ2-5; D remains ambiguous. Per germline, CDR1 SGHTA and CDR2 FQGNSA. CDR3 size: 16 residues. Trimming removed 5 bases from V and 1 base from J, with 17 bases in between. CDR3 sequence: CASSQRASMRQETQYF. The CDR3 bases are TGTGCCAGCAGCCAAAGGGCCAGTATGCGCCAAGAGACCCAGTACTTC.

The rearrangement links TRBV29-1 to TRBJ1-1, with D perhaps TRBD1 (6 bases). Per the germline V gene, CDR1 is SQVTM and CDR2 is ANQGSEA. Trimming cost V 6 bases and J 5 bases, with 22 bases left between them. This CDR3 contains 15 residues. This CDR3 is CSVFDPREGVTEAFF. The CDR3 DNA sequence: TGCAGCGTCTTCGACCCTCGCGAGGGGGTAACTGAAGCTTTCTTT. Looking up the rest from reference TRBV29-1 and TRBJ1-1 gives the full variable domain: SAVISQKPSRDICQRGTSLTIQCQVDSQVTMMFWYRQQPGQSLTLIATANQGSEATYESGFVIDKFPISRPNLTFSTLTVSNMSPEDSSIYLCSVFDPREGVTEAFFGQGTRLTVV.

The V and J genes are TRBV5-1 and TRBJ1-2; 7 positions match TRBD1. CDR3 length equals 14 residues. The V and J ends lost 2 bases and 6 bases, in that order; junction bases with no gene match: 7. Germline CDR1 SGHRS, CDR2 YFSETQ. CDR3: CASSLNTGVDGYTF. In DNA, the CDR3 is TGCGCCAGCAGCTTAAATACAGGGGTAGATGGCTACACCTTC.

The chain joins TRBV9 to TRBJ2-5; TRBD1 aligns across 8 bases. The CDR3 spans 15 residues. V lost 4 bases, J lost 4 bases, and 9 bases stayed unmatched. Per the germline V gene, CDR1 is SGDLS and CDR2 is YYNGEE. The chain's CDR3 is CASSFTDRVRETQYF. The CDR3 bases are TGTGCCAGCAGCTTCACGGACAGGGTGAGAGAGACCCAGTACTTC. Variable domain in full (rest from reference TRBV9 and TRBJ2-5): DSGVTQTPKHLITATGQRVTLRCSPRSGDLSVYWYQQSLDQGLQFLIQYYNGEERAKGNILERFSAQQFPDLHSELNLSSLELGDSALYFCASSFTDRVRETQYFGPGTRLLVL.

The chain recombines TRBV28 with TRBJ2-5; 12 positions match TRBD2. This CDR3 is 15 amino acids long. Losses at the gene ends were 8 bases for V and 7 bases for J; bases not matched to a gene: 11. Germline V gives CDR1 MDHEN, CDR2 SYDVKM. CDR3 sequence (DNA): TGTGCCAGCGCTGGACTAGCGGGGTCCGGGGGGACCCAGTACTTC. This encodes CASAGLAGSGGTQYF.

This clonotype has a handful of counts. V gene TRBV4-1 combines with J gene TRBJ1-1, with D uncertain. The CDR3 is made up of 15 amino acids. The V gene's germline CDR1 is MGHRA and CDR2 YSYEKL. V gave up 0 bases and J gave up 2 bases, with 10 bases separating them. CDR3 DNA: TGCGCCAGCAGCCAAGATCTTAGCCTAAACACTGAAGCTTTCTTT. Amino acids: CASSQDLSLNTEAFF.

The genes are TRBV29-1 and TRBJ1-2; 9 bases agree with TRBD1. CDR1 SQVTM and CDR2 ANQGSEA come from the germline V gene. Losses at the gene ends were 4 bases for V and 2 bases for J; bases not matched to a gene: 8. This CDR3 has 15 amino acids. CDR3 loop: CSVGNRGPLNYGYTF. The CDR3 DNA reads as TGCAGCGTTGGAAACAGGGGGCCTTTAAACTATGGCTACACCTTC.

CDR3 DNA: TGTGCCACCAGCGTATCCCGGGGGGCCCGGAGAAGCGCAGATACGCAGTATTTT. This gives the protein CATSVSRGARRSADTQYF. The V call is TRBV15, the J call TRBJ2-3; tentative D call: TRBD2 (7 bases). The CDR3 totals 18 residues. V was cut by 5 bases and J by 4 bases, with 25 bases left in between. Germline loops: CDR1 LNHNV, CDR2 YYDKDF (reference sequence).

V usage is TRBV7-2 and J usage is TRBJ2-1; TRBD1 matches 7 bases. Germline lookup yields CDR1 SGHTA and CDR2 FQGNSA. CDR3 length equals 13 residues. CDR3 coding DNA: TGTGCAGACAGGGCCAATTTCTACAATGAGCAGTTCTTC. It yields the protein CADRANFYNEQFF.